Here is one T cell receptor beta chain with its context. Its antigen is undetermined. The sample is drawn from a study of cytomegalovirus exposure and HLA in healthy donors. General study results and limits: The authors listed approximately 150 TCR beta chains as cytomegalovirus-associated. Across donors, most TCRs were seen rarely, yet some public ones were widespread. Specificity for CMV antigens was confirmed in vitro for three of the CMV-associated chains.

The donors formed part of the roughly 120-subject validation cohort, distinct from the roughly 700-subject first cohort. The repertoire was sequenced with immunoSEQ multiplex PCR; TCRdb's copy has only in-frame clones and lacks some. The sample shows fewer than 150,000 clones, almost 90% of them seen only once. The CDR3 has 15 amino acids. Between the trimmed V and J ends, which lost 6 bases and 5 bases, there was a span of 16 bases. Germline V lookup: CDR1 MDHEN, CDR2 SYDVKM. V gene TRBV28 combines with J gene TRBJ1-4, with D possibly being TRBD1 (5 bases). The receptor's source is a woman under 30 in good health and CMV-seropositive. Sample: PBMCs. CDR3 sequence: CASRWGGAVNEKLFF. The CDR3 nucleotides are TGTGCCAGCAGGTGGGGTGGGGCTGTAAATGAAAAACTGTTTTTT.